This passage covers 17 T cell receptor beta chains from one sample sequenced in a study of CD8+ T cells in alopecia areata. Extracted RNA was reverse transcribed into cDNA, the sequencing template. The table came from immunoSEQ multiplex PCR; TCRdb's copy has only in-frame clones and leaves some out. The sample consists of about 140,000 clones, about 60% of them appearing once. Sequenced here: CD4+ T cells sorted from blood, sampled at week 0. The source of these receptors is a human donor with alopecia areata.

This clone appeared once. For the CDR3, the DNA is TGCGCCAGCAGCTTGTCCGGCGTTTCACCCCTCCACTTT. Amino acids: CASSLSGVSPLHF. This chain links TRBV5-1 with TRBJ1-6; D is ambiguous. Germline V gives CDR1 SGHRS, CDR2 YFSETQ. The ends were cut back, 1 base at V and 9 bases at J, with 8 bases in the middle. This CDR3 is built from 13 residues.

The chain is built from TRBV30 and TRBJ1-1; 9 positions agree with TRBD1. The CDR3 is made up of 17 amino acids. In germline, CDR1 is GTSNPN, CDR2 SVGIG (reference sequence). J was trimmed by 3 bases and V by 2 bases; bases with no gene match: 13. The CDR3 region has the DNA TGTGCCTGGAGTCGAACAGGGGGCGTCGAAGTTCACACTGAAGCTTTCTTT. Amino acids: CAWSRTGGVEVHTEAFF. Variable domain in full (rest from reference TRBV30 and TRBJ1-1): SQTIHQWPATLVQPVGSPLSLECTVEGTSNPNLYWYRQAAGRGLQLLFYSVGIGQISSEVPQNLSASRPQDRQFILSSKKLLLSDSGFYLCAWSRTGGVEVHTEAFFGQGTRLTVV.

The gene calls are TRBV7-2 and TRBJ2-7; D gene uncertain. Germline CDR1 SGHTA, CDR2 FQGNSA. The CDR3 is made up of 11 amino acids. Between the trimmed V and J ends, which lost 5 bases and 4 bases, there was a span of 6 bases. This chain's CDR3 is CASSRGYEQYF. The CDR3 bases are TGTGCCAGCAGCCGAGGATACGAGCAGTACTTC. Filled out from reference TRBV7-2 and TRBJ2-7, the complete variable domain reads GAGVSQSPSNKVTEKGKDVELRCDPISGHTALYWYRQSLGQGLEFLIYFQGNSAPDKSGLPSDRFSAERTGGSVSTLTIQRTQQEDSAVYLCASSRGYEQYFGPGTRLTVT.

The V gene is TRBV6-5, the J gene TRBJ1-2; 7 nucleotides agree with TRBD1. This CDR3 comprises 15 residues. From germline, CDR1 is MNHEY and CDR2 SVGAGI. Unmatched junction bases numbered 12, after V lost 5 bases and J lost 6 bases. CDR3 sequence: CASSPHRGRADGYTF. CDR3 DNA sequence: TGTGCCAGCAGTCCGCACAGGGGAAGGGCGGATGGCTACACCTTC.

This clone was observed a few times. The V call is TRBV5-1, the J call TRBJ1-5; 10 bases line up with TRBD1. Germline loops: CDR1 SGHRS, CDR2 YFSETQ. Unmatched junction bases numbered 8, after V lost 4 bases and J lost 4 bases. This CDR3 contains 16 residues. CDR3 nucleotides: TGCGCCAGCAGCCCTGGACAGGGGGGGAGGAATCAGCCCCAGCATTTT. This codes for CASSPGQGGRNQPQHF.

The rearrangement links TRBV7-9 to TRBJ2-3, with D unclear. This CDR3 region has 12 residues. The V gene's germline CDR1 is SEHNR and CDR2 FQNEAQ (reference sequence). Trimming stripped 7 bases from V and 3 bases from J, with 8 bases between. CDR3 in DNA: TGTGCCAGCACCCCCGAGACAGATACGCAGTATTTT. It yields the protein CASTPETDTQYF. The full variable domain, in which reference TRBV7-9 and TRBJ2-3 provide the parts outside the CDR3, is DTGVSQNPRHKITKRGQNVTFRCDPISEHNRLYWYRQTLGQGPEFLTYFQNEAQLEKSRLLSDRFSAERPKGSFSTLEIQRTEQGDSAMYLCASTPETDTQYFGPGTRLTVL.

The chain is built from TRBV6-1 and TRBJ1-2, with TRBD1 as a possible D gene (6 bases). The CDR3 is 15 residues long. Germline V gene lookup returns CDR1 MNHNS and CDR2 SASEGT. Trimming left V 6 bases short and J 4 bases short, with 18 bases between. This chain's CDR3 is CASSPQQGSLYGYTF. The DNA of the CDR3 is TGTGCCAGCAGCCCACAACAGGGATCCCTCTATGGCTACACCTTC.

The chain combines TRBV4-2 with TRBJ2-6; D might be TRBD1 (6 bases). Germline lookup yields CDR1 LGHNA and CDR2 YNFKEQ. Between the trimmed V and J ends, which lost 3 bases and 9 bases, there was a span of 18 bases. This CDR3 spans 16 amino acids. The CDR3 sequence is CASSQEDRSGINVLTF. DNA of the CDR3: TGTGCCAGCAGCCAGGAAGACAGGTCGGGGATCAACGTCCTGACTTTC.

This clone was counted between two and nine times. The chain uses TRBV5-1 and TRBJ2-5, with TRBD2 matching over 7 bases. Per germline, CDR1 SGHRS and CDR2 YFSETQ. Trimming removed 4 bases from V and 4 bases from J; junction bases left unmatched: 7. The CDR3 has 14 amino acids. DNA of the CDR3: TGCGCCAGCAGCCCCGGACTAGGGACAGAGACCCAGTACTTC. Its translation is CASSPGLGTETQYF.

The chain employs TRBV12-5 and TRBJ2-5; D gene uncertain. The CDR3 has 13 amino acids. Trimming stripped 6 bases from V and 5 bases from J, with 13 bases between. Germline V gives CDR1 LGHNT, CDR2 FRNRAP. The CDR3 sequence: CASGRPPGETQYF. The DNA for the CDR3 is TGTGCTAGTGGCCGCCCCCCTGGGGAGACCCAGTACTTC.

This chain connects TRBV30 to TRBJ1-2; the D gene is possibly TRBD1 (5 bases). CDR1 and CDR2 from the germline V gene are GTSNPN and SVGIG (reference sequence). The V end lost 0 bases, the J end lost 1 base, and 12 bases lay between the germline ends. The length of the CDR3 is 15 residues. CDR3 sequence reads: CAWSVWGAGNYGYTF. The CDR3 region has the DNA TGTGCCTGGAGTGTTTGGGGCGCGGGTAACTATGGCTACACCTTC.

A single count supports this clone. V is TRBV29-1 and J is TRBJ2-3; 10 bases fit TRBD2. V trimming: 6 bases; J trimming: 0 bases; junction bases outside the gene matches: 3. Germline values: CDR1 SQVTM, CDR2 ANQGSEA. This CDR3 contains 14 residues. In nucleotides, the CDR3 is TGCAGCGTCTTAGCGGGGGGCAGCACAGATACGCAGTATTTT. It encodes CSVLAGGSTDTQYF.

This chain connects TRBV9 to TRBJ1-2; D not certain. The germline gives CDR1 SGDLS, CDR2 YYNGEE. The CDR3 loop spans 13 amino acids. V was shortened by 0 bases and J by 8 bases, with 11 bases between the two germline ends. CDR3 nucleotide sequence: TGTGCCAGCAGCGTAGGCATACTGTGGGGCTACACCTTC. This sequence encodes CASSVGILWGYTF. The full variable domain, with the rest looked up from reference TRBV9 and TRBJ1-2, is DSGVTQTPKHLITATGQRVTLRCSPRSGDLSVYWYQQSLDQGLQFLIQYYNGEERAKGNILERFSAQQFPDLHSELNLSSLELGDSALYFCASSVGILWGYTFGSGTRLTVV.

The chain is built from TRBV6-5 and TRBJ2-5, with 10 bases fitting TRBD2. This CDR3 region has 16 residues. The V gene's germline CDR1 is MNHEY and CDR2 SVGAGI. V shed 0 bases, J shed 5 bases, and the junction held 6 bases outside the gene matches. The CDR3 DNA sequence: TGTGCCAGCAGTTACTCACTAGCGGGGCGGGAGGAGACCCAGTACTTC. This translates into CASSYSLAGREETQYF.

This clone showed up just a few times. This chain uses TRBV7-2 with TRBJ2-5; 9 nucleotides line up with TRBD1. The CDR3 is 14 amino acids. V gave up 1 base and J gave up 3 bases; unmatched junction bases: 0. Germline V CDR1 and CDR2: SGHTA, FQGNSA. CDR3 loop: CASSLGDREETQYF. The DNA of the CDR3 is TGTGCCAGCAGCTTAGGGGACAGGGAAGAGACCCAGTACTTC.

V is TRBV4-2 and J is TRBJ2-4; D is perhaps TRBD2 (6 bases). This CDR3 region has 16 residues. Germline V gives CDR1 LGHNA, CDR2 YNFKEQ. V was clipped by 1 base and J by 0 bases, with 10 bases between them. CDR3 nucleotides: TGTGCCAGCAGCCAAGTATCGGGGGTAGCCAAAAACATTCAGTACTTC. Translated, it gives CASSQVSGVAKNIQYF.

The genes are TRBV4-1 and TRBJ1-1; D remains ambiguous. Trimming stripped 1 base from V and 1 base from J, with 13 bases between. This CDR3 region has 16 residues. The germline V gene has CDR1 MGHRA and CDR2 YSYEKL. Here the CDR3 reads CASSQGLRAGNTEAFF. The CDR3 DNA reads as TGCGCCAGCAGCCAAGGTTTACGGGCGGGGAACACTGAAGCTTTCTTT.